This TCR beta chain was recovered during a study of T cell changes during pregnancy in multiple sclerosis. V trimming: 4 bases; J trimming: 3 bases; junction bases outside the gene matches: 3. The CDR3 extends over 16 amino acids. Germline V gives CDR1 SGHDT, CDR2 YYEEEE. The repertoire was sequenced with immunoSEQ multiplex PCR; TCRdb's copy has only in-frame clones and lacks some. The sample has about 75,000 clones, 90% to 95% seen once. The chain has TRBV5-6 and TRBJ2-2, with 13 positions matching TRBD2. Sequenced here: CD4+ T cells from peripheral blood mononuclear cells, sampled after pregnancy. The source of this sequence is a female donor with multiple sclerosis, enrolled in a pregnancy study. CDR3 region: CASSTGLAGDTGELFF. The CDR3 DNA follows: TGTGCCAGCAGCACCGGACTAGCGGGAGACACCGGGGAGCTGTTTTTT. The complete variable domain, with remaining parts taken from reference TRBV5-6 and TRBJ2-2, reads DAGVTQSPTHLIKTRGQQVTLRCSPKSGHDTVSWYQQALGQGPQFIFQYYEEEERQRGNFPDRFSGHQFPNYSSELNVNALLLGDSALYLCASSTGLAGDTGELFFGEGSRLTVL.